This TCR beta chain was documented in a study of blood T cells in healthy people across ages (dated by TCRdb to between 2014 and 2016). Study-wide context: Template switching captured roughly one uniquely barcoded TCR beta cDNA molecule per two T cells in model experiments. Age-related changes in TCR beta repertoire diversity were measured in the study by deep sequencing normalized with unique cDNA molecular identifiers. The donors were divided into four age groups: young (average around 16 years), middle-aged (about 39), aged (approximately 64) and long-lived (around 87). For two donors (one aged 18 to 30 and one aged 80 or older), the study analyzed two additional independent replicas of 1 million unique cDNA reads from the same blood draw.

Of note for this clonotype: Its antigen is currently not known. Base qualities are not at hand, and no much larger clone is one base apart.

Findings and caveats that apply to the study as a whole: Because donor CMV infection status was unknown, age-related changes in expanded clonotypes were potentially confounded. As age increased, observed TCR beta diversity per million T cells dropped in a roughly linear way, and a significant reduction was already evident by age approximately 40. Total diversity estimates from one million sequenced T cells were considered lower bounds and underestimates. The percentage of naive T cells measured by flow cytometry correlated strongly with observed TCR beta diversity. Compared with the aged group, the long-lived group had more naive CD4+ T cells, fewer expanded clones and increased TCR diversity, suggesting age selection. Since profiling was done on bulk unsorted PBMCs, naive and antigen-experienced compartments could not be conclusively compared.

Receptors were amplified or captured by 5' RACE. The sequencer listed for this sample is Illumina HiSeq 2500. A second PCR of 7 to 11 cycles was performed with a sample-barcoded 5' primer and a J-beta primer mix. A template-switch 5' adaptor carrying 12 random nucleotides introduced a unique molecular identifier onto each TCR beta cDNA molecule. Each sample yielded at least 2.5 million CDR3-containing paired-end reads. First-strand cDNA synthesis was performed from all RNA using the Mint cDNA synthesis kit, with priming by a TRBC-specific oligonucleotide. After uracil-DNA glycosylase treatment, a first 18-cycle PCR used universal primers M1SS and BC2_uni_R on all cDNA. On the study's bioinformatics: For normalization, 1 million high-quality reads were randomly selected from each sample, with every read carrying a distinct molecular identifier. Reads sharing molecular identifiers were discarded rather than binned into consensus sequences. MiTCR, set to a Q25 quality threshold and the strictest error-elimination algorithm, was used for CDR3 identification, clonotype clustering and error correction. A nonparametric unseen species model with Euler transformation was used to estimate lower-bound total TCR beta diversity. The public reads were run again by TCRdb, first through fastp at Q25 and then through MiXCR, and only productive beta chains were kept. Under each unique CDR3 protein, matching rows form one entry showing the most common genes and DNA. TCRdb's processing, not the authors' own work, is the source of the V and J calls. The sample table lists around 780,000 distinct CDR3 sequences, around 24% of them with a count of one. In total, the top ten clones hold 3% of the sample.

Systemically healthy Caucasian individuals from Russia, 39 in total and aged 6 to 90 years, were included as donors. Each donor gave about 9.2 milliliters of peripheral blood, drawn into EDTA-treated Vacutainer tubes. Ficoll-Paque density-gradient centrifugation was used to isolate PBMCs, with at least 6.5 million per sample. Trizol reagent was used to extract total RNA from PBMCs, with at least 6 micrograms per sample. The percentages of naive CD45RAhigh/CD27high T cells were determined by flow cytometry on a PBMC aliquot from every donor. These sequences were also reported in another study, on T cells of mothers and their children. The second paper states: Nine systemically healthy Caucasian individuals served as donors, namely three mothers together with their six children. cDNA synthesis consumed the entire amount of extracted RNA, loaded at roughly 1.5 ug RNA in each 15 ul reaction. In the second PCR, the M1S primer added sample barcodes and 2-4 random nucleotides. More than 9 million TCR beta CDR3 reads were obtained from each mother, and about 3 million reads were obtained from each child. Thymic selection similarly shapes TCR recombination output in related and unrelated pairs, with minor effect from inherited differences. Normalized repertoire overlap in related mother-child pairs was always slightly higher than in unrelated mother-child pairs, but the difference was never significant. With a sensitivity of approximately 93 clones per million clonotypes, no persistent microchimeric T cell clones were detected. The study used deep NGS to compare TCR beta repertoires of mothers and children, seeking features distinguishing related mother-child pairs from unrelated individuals. On average, the children were roughly 11 +/- 4 years old, while the mothers were around 42 +/- 4 years old. After adapter ligation with NEBNext reagents, the libraries were sequenced on Illumina HiSeq 2000 with 100+100 nt paired-end reads. Mother and child libraries were prepared a month apart and sequenced in separate runs to prevent cross-contamination. Between roughly 500,000 and 2,300,000 distinct TCR beta clonotypes were identified per donor. Naive TCR beta clonotypes were estimated from low-frequency clonotypes matched to each donor's FACS-determined naive share, without sorting.

The sequenced material came from blood. The sequence came from a boy between 10 and 17 years old in good health.

The CDR3 here reads CSVYQGLEGYTF. The sequenced DNA is TGCAGCGTTTACCAGGGTCTCGAGGGCTACACCTTC. This receptor chain uses TRBV29-1 and TRBJ1-2; TRBD1 is perhaps the D gene, given 5 matching bases. The CDR3 runs 12 amino acids, cysteine and phenylalanine included. Of all the DNA, just the CDR3 is kept, 36 bases in frame from base 1. V is pared back by 5 bases and J by 8 bases, with 15 bases lying between the germline termini. The germline V gene gives CDR1 as SQVTM and CDR2 as ANQGSEA.